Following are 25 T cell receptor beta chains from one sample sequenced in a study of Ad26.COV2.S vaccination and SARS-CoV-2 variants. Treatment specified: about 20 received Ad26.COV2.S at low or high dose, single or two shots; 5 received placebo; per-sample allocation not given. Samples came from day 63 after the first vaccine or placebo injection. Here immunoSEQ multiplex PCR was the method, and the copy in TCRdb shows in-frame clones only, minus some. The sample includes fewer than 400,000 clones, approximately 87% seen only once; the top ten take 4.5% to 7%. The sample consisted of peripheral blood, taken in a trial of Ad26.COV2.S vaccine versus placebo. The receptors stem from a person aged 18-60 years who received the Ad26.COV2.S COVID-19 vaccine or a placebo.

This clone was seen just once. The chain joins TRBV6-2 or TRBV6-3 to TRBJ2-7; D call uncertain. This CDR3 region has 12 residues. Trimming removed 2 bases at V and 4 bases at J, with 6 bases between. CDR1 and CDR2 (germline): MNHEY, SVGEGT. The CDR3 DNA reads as TGTGCCAGCAGTTACGGATATTACGAGCAGTACTTC. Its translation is CASSYGYYEQYF.

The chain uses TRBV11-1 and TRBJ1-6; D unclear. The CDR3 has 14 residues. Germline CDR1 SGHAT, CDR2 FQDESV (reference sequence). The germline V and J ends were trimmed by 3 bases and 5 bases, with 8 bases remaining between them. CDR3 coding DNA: TGTGCCAGCAGCTTTGTCGACGATAATTCACCCCTCCACTTT. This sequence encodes CASSFVDDNSPLHF.

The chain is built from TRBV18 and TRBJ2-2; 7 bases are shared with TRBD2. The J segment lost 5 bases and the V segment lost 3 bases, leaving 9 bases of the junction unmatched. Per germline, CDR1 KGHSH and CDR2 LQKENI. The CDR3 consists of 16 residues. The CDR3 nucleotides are TGTGCCAGCTCACCTCAGAAGGGAGCGGGAACCGGGGAGCTGTTTTTT. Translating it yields CASSPQKGAGTGELFF.

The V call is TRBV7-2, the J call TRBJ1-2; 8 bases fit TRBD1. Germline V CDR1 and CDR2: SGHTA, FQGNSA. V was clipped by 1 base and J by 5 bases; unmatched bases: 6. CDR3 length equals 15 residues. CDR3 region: CASSLGGTGNYGYTF. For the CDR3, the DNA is TGTGCCAGCAGCTTAGGAGGGACAGGAAATTATGGCTACACCTTC.

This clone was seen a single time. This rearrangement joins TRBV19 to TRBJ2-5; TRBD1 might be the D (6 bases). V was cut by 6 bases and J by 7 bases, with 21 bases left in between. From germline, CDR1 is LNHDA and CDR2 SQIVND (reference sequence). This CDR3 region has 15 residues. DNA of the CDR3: TGTGCCAGTAGCATCTCCCAGGGGCACCCGGGGACCCAGTACTTC. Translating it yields CASSISQGHPGTQYF. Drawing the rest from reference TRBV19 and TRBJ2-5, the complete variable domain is DGGITQSPKYLFRKEGQNVTLSCEQNLNHDAMYWYRQDPGQGLRLIYYSQIVNDFQKGDIAEGYSVSREKKESFPLTVTSAQKNPTAFYLCASSISQGHPGTQYFGPGTRLLVL.

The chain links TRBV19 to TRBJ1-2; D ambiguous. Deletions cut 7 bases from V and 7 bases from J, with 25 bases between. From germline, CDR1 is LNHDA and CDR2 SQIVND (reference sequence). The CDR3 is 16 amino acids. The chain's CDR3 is CASNLFDRGSGGGYTF. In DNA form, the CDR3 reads TGTGCCAGTAACCTCTTTGATAGAGGATCGGGTGGTGGCTACACCTTC.

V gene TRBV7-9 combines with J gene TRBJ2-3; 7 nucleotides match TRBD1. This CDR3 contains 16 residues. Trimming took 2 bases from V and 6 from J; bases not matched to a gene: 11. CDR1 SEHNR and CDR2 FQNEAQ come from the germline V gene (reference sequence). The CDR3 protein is CASSLPTGDGADTQYF. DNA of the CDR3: TGTGCCAGCAGCTTACCCACAGGGGACGGGGCCGATACGCAGTATTTT.

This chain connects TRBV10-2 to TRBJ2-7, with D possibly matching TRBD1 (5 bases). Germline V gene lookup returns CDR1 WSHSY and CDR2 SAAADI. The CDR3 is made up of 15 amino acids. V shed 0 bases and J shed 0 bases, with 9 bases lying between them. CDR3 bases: TGCGCCAGCAGTGAGTCGATCGACAGCTCCTACGAGCAGTACTTC. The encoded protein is CASSESIDSSYEQYF.

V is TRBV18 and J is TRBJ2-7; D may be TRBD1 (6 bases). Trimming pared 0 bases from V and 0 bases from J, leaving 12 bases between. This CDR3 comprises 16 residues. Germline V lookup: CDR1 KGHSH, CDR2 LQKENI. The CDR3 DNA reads TGTGCCAGCTCACCACCGTTTGGACAGAGCTCCTACGAGCAGTACTTC. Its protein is CASSPPFGQSSYEQYF.

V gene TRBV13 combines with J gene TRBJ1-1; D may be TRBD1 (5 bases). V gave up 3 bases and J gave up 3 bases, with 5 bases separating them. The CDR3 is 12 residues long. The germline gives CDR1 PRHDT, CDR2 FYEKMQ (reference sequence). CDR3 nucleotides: TGTGCCAGCAGCTTGGGGGACACTGAAGCTTTCTTT. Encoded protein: CASSLGDTEAFF.

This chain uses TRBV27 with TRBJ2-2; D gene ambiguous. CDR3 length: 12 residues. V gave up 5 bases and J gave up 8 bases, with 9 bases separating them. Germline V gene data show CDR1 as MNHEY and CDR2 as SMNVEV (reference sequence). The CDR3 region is CASSPESGELFF. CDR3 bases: TGTGCCAGCAGTCCAGAGTCTGGGGAGCTGTTTTTT.

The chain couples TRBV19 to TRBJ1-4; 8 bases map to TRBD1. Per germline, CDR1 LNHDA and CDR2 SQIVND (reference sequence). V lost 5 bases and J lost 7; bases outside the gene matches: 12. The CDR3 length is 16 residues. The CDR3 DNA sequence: TGTGCCAGTAGTGAGCCGGGACAGGCAGTCTCTGAAAAACTGTTTTTT. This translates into CASSEPGQAVSEKLFF.

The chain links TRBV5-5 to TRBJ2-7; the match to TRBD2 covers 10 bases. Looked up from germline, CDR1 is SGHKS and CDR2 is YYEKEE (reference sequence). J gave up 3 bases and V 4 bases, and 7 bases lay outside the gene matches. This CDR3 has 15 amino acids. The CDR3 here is CASSLRLAGVYEQYV. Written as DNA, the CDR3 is TGTGCCAGCAGCCTCCGGCTAGCGGGAGTCTACGAGCAGTACGTC.

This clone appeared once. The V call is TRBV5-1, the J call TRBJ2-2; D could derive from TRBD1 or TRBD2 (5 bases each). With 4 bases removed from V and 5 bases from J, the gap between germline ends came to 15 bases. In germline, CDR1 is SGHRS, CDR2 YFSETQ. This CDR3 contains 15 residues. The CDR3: CASSRGQGFTGELFF. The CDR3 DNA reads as TGCGCCAGCAGCCGAGGGCAGGGTTTTACCGGGGAGCTGTTTTTT.

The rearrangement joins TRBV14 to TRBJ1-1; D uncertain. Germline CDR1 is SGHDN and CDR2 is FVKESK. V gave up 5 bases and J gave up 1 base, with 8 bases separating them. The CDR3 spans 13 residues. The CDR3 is CASSAGPNTEAFF. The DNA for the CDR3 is TGTGCCAGCAGCGCCGGGCCGAACACTGAAGCTTTCTTT.

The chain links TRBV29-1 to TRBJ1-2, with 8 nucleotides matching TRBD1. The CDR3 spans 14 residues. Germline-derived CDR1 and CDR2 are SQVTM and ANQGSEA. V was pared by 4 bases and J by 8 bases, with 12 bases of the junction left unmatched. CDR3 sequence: CSVAITGTGDGYTF. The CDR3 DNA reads TGCAGCGTTGCCATAACCGGGACAGGCGACGGCTACACCTTC.

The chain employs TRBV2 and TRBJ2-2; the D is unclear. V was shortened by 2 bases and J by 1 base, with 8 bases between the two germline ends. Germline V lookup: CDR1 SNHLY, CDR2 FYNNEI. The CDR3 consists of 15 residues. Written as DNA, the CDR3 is TGTGCCAGCAGTGAAAGGGCTGGGAACACCGGGGAGCTGTTTTTT. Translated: CASSERAGNTGELFF.

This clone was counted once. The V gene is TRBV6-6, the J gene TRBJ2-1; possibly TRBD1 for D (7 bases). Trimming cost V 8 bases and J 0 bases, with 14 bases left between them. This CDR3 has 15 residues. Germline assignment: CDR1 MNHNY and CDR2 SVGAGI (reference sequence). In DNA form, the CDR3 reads TGTGCCAGCGCCCAGGGGGGAAGCTCCTACAATGAGCAGTTCTTC. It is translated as CASAQGGSSYNEQFF.

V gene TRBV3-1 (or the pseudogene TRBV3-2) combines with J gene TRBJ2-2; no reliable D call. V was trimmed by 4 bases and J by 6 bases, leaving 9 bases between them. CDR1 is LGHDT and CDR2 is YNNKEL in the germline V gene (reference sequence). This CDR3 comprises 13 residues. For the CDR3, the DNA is TGTGCCAGCAGCCCGTTTGACCCCGGGGAGCTGTTTTTT. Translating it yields CASSPFDPGELFF.

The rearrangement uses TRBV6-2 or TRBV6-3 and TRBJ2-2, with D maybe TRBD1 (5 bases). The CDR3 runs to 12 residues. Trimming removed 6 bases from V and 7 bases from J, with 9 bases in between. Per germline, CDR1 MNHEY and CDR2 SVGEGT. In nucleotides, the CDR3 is TGTGCCAGCAGCCAGGGTGGCGGGGAGCTGTTTTTT. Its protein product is CASSQGGGELFF.

The CDR3: CASSVYRDPFGTSGGISVTGELFF. The DNA of the CDR3 is TGTGCCAGCAGCGTATATAGGGACCCGTTCGGGACTAGCGGGGGGATCTCTGTAACCGGGGAGCTGTTTTTT. The V call is TRBV9, the J call TRBJ2-2; TRBD2 aligns across 15 bases. V gave up 1 base and J gave up 5 bases; unmatched junction bases: 24. Germline V gene lookup returns CDR1 SGDLS and CDR2 YYNGEE. The CDR3 covers 24 residues. The full variable domain, its missing parts supplied by reference TRBV9 and TRBJ2-2, is DSGVTQTPKHLITATGQRVTLRCSPRSGDLSVYWYQQSLDQGLQFLIQYYNGEERAKGNILERFSAQQFPDLHSELNLSSLELGDSALYFCASSVYRDPFGTSGGISVTGELFFGEGSRLTVL.

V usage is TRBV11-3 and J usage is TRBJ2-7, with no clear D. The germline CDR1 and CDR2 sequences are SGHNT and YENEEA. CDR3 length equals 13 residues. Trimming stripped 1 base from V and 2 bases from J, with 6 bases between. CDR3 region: CASSLGMTYEQYV. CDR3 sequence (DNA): TGTGCCAGCAGCTTAGGGATGACCTACGAGCAGTACGTC.

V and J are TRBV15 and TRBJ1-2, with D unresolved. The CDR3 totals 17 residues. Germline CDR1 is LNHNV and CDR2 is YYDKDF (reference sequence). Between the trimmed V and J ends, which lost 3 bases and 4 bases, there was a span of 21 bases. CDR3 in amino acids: CATSSDFATPGSYGYTF. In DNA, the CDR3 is TGTGCCACCAGCAGCGACTTCGCCACCCCAGGAAGCTATGGCTACACCTTC.

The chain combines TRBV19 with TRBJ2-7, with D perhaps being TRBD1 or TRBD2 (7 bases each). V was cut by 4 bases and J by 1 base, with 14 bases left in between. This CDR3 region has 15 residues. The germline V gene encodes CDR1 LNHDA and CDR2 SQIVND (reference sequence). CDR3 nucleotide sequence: TGTGCCAGTAGTACCCAGCAGGGGGGGTCCTACGAGCAGTACTTC. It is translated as CASSTQQGGSYEQYF.

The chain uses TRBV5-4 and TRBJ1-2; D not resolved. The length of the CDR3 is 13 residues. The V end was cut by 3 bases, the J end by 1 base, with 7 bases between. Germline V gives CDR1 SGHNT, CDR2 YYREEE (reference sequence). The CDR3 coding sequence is TGTGCCAGCAGCTGGCTAGATAACTATGGCTACACCTTC. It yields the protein CASSWLDNYGYTF. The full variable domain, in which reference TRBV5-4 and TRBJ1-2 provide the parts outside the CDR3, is ETGVTQSPTHLIKTRGQQVTLRCSSQSGHNTVSWYQQALGQGPQFIFQYYREEENGRGNFPPRFSGLQFPNYSSELNVNALELDDSALYLCASSWLDNYGYTFGSGTRLTVV.